A selection of T cell receptor beta chains follows, all from one sample in a study of naive and memory T cell subsets. From the UMI-ligation and nested PCR reads, TCRdb called clonotypes with MiXCR, one entry per CDR3 protein. The sample lists 150,000 or so distinct CDR3 sequences; 22% were seen once. The sequencing input was naive CD4+ T cells from blood. These receptors were taken from a human donor in good health. Both conserved end residues are part of each CDR3. D genes are given only for firm matches. Not all rows give a size; the values are once, few, many and, for expanded clones, a class.

TRBJ1-1 NA 13 TRBV20-1 NA TGCAGTGCTAGAGACGGTACGAACACTGAAGCTTTCTTT CSARDGTNTEAFF
TRBJ1-5 NA 12 TRBV20-1 NA TGCAGTGCTAAGGACAGCAATCAGCCCCAGCATTTT CSAKDSNQPQHF
TRBJ2-7 TRBD1 13 TRBV25-1 NA TGTGCCAGCAGGGGAGACAGGGTCTACGAGCAGTACTTC CASRGDRVYEQYF
TRBJ1-6 NA 14 TRBV12-3/TRBV12-4 NA TGTGCCAGCAGTTTAAGGATTGATAATTCACCCCTCCACTTT CASSLRIDNSPLHF
TRBJ1-5 NA 15 TRBV7-2 NA TGTGCCAGCTCACGATGGGGGGAAGTAGGACAGCCCCAGCATTTT CASSRWGEVGQPQHF
TRBJ2-6 NA 15 TRBV11-2 many TGTGCCAGCAGTGTCGGCAGCCTATCCCTTAACGTCCTGACTTTC CASSVGSLSLNVLTF
TRBJ1-6 NA 16 TRBV5-1 few TGCGCCAGCAGCTTGGAAGCAGGTTGGAATAATTCACCCCTCCACTTT CASSLEAGWNNSPLHF
TRBJ2-1 TRBD2 15 TRBV6-2/TRBV6-3 few TGTGCCAGCAGTTACTCCGCGGGAGGGCAAAATGAGCAGTTCTTC CASSYSAGGQNEQFF
TRBJ2-3 TRBD1 12 TRBV28 NA TGTGCCAGCGTTGGTGGACAGGGTGGACAGTATTTT CASVGGQGGQYF
TRBJ2-3 TRBD1 12 TRBV20-1 NA TGCAGTCCGACAGGGGGGGCAGATACGCAGTATTTT CSPTGGADTQYF
TRBJ2-7 TRBD2 15 TRBV5-1 few TGCGCCAGCAGCTTAACTAGCGGGAGGGCCTACGAGCAGTACTTC CASSLTSGRAYEQYF
TRBJ2-1 NA 17 TRBV7-3 few TGTGCCAGCAGCTTATTGGGCGGGGCAAGCTCCTACAATGAGCAGTTCTTC CASSLLGGASSYNEQFF
TRBJ1-1 NA 13 TRBV7-2 few TGTGCCAGCAGCCTGGGGGGTCCCACTGAAGCTTTCTTT CASSLGGPTEAFF
TRBJ2-1 NA 13 TRBV10-3 NA TGTGCCACCCGGGGGAGTGCGGACAATGAGCAGTTCTTC CATRGSADNEQFF
TRBJ2-5 NA 14 TRBV12-3/TRBV12-4 NA TGTGCCAGCAGTTTTGGAAGGGACCAAGAGACCCAGTACTTC CASSFGRDQETQYF
TRBJ2-1 NA 16 TRBV3-1 few TGTGCCAGCAGCCGACGGGGCAGTTCTGGGGACAATGAGCAGTTCTTC CASSRRGSSGDNEQFF
TRBJ2-3 TRBD1 15 TRBV7-2 NA TGTGCCAGCAGCGACAGGGGCTTCGGCACAGATACGCAGTATTTT CASSDRGFGTDTQYF
TRBJ2-5 TRBD2 16 TRBV3-1 NA TGTGCCAGCAGCGCCCGACTAGCGGGAAGTCAAGAGACCCAGTACTTC CASSARLAGSQETQYF
TRBJ2-3 NA 18 TRBV14 NA TGTGCCAGCAGCCGGACCTACCGGGACAACGCTCGCACAGATACGCAGTATTTT CASSRTYRDNARTDTQYF
TRBJ1-5 TRBD1 15 TRBV7-9 NA TGTGCCAGCAGCTACGACAGGGGAAGAAATCAGCCCCAGCATTTT CASSYDRGRNQPQHF
TRBJ1-1 NA 13 TRBV28 many TGTGCCAGTCACGGGCGCGGGAACACTGAAGCTTTCTTT CASHGRGNTEAFF
TRBJ2-7 TRBD2 14 TRBV10-3 NA TGTGCCATCAGTGCCGGGACTAGTCTCTACGAGCAGTACTTC CAISAGTSLYEQYF
TRBJ2-2 NA 14 TRBV7-3 few TGTGCCAGCAGCCGCCTTAGCGGCACCGGGGAGCTGTTTTTT CASSRLSGTGELFF
TRBJ2-1 NA 15 TRBV6-2/TRBV6-3 NA TGTGCCAGCAAGAGACCCGCAAGCTCCTACAATGAGCAGTTCTTC CASKRPASSYNEQFF
TRBJ2-3 NA 17 TRBV4-1 NA TGCGCCAGCAGCCAAGATCGTAGGTCGTGGGGCGCAGATACGCAGTATTTT CASSQDRRSWGADTQYF
TRBJ1-2 NA 14 TRBV29-1 NA TGCAGCGTTGCCCGACAGGCCGCTAACTATGGCTACACCTTC CSVARQAANYGYTF